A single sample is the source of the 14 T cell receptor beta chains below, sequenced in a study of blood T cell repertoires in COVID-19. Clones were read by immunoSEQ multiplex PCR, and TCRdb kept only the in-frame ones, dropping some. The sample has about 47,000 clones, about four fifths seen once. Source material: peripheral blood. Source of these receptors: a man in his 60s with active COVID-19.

The CDR3 DNA reads TGTGCCAGCAGCTGGACTAGCGGGTACAATGAGCAGTTCTTC. This sequence encodes CASSWTSGYNEQFF. The chain is built from TRBV9 and TRBJ2-1; 11 bases line up with TRBD2. The V gene's germline CDR1 is SGDLS and CDR2 YYNGEE. After removal of 4 bases from V and 4 bases from J, the junction contained 1 base not matched to a gene. The CDR3 totals 14 residues.

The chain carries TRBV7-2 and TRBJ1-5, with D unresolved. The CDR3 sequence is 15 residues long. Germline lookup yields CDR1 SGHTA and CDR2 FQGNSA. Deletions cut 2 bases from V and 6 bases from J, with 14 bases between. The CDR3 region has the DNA TGTGCCAGCAGCTTAATGGGAGGGTTCGGTCAGCCCCAGCATTTT. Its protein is CASSLMGGFGQPQHF.

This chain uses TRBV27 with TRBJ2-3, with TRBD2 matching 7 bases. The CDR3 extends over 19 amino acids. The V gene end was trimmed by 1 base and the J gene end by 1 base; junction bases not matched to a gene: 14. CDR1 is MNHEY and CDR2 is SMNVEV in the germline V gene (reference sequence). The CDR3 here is CASSLWPPSASGRTDTQYF. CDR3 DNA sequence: TGTGCCAGCAGTTTATGGCCCCCTTCGGCTAGCGGTCGCACAGATACGCAGTATTTT.

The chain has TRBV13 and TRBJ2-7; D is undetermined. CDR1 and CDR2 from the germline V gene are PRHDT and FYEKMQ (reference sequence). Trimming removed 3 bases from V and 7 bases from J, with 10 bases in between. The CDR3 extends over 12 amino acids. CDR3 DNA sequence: TGTGCCAGCAGCTTTTTAACTGCAGAGCAGTACTTC. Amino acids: CASSFLTAEQYF. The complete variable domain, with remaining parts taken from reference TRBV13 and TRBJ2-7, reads AAGVIQSPRHLIKEKRETATLKCYPIPRHDTVYWYQQGPGQDPQFLISFYEKMQSDKGSIPDRFSAQQFSDYHSELNMSSLELGDSALYFCASSFLTAEQYFGPGTRLTVT.

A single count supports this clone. The CDR3 protein is CASSAGLATEAFF. For the CDR3, the DNA is TGTGCCAGCTCGGCGGGGTTGGCCACTGAAGCTTTCTTT. The chain couples TRBV3-1 (or the pseudogene TRBV3-2) to TRBJ1-1, with D hard to call. V dropped 8 bases and J dropped 4 bases, with 14 bases sitting between them. Looked up from germline, CDR1 is LGHDT and CDR2 is YNNKEL (reference sequence). The CDR3 totals 13 residues.

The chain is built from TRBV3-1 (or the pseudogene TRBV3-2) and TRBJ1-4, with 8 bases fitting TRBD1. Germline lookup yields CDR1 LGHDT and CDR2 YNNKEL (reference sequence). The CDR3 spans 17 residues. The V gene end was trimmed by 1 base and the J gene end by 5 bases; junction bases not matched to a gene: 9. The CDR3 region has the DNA TGTGCCAGCAGCCAAGGAGGACAGGGACGATTCAATGAAAAACTGTTTTTT. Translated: CASSQGGQGRFNEKLFF.

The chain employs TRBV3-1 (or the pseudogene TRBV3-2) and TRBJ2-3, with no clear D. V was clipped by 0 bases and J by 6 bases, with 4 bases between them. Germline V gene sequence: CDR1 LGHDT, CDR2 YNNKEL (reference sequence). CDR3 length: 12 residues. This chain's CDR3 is CASSQETDTQYF. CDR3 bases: TGTGCCAGCAGCCAAGAGACTGATACGCAGTATTTT.

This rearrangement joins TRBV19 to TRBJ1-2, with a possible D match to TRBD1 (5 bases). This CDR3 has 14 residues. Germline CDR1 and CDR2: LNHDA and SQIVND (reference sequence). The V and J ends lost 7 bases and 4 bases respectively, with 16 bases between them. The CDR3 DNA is TGTGCCAGTATGTGGGGCTCGACGGGCTATGGCTACACCTTC. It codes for CASMWGSTGYGYTF.

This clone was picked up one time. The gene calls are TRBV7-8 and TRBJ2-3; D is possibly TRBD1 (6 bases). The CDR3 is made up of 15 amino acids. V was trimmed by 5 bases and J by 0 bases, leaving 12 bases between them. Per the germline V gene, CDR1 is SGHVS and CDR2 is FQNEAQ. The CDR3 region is CASSPWGRSTDTQYF. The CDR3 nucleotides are TGTGCCAGCAGCCCATGGGGGCGGAGCACAGATACGCAGTATTTT. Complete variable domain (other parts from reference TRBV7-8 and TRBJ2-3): GAGVSQSPRYKVAKRGQDVALRCDPISGHVSLFWYQQALGQGPEFLTYFQNEAQLDKSGLPSDRFFAERPEGSVSTLKIQRTQQEDSAVYLCASSPWGRSTDTQYFGPGTRLTVL.

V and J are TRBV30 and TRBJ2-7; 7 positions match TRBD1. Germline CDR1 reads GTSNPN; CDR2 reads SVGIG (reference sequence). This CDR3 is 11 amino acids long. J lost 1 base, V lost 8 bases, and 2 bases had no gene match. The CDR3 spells CAGTDSYEQYF. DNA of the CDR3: TGTGCCGGGACAGATTCCTACGAGCAGTACTTC.

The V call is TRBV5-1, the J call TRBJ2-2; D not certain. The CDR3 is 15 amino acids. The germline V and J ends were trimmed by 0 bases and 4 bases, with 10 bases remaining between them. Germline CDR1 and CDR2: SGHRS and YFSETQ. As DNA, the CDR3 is TGCGCCAGCAGCTTGGGCGATACTCGCACCGGGGAGCTGTTTTTT. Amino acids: CASSLGDTRTGELFF.

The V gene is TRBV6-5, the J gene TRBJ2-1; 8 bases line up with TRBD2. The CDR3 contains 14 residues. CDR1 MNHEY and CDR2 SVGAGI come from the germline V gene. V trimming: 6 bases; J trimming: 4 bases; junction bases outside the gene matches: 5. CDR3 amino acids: CASRGGLGYNEQFF. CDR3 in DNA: TGTGCCAGCAGGGGGGGACTAGGGTACAATGAGCAGTTCTTC.

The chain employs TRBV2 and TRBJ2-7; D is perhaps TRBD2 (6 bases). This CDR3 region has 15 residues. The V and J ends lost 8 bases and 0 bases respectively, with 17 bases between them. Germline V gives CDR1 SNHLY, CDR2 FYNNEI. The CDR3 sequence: CASSVGLASSYEQYF. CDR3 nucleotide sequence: TGTGCCAGCTCTGTGGGCCTAGCGAGCTCCTACGAGCAGTACTTC.

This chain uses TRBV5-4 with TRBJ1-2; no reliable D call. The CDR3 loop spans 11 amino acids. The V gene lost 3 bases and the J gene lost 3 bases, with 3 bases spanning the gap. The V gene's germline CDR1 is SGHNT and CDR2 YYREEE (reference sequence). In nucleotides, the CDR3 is TGTGCCAGCAGCTCAGACTATGGCTACACCTTC. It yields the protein CASSSDYGYTF.